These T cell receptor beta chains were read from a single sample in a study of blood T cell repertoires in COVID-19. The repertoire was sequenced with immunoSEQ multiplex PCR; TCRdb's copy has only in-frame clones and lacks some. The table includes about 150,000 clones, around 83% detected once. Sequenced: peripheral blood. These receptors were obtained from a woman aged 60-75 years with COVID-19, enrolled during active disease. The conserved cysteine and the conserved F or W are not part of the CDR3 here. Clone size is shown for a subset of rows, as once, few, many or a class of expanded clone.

CDR3aa: ASSPDWRTEAF
v_gene: TRBV14
abundance: -

CDR3aa: ASISRGNEKLF
v_gene: TRBV19
abundance: -

CDR3aa: ASSLTGDLYEQF
v_gene: TRBV5-6
abundance: -

CDR3aa: STNPRDRGPDTQY
v_gene: TRBV29-1
abundance: -

CDR3aa: ATRRTGANYGYT
v_gene: TRBV15
abundance: -

CDR3aa: ASSPDRAINQPQH
v_gene: TRBV3-1/TRBV3-2
abundance: -

CDR3aa: ASSVGTSGNNEQF
v_gene: TRBV9
abundance: -

CDR3aa: ASKEQLNQPQH
v_gene: TRBV5-8
abundance: -

CDR3aa: ASSPNPGTGGNEKLF
v_gene: TRBV18
abundance: -

CDR3aa: ASSLGSSTDTQY
v_gene: TRBV18
abundance: once

CDR3aa: SASMTSGGLLQETQY
v_gene: TRBV20-1
abundance: -

CDR3aa: ASRREVSTEAF
v_gene: TRBV5-1
abundance: -

CDR3aa: ASSLVADAANEQF
v_gene: TRBV5-1
abundance: -